These 19 T cell receptor beta chains share one sample of origin, sequenced in a study of CD8+ T cells in alopecia areata. RNA was extracted and reverse transcribed into cDNA as the sequencing template. Repertoires were generated with immunoSEQ multiplex PCR, while TCRdb's copy carries only in-frame clones and drops some. The profile shows about 200,000 clones, around three fifths of them singletons. The specimen sequenced was CD8+ T cells sorted from blood. All receptors derive from a human donor in good health.

This clone has just a few counts. This CDR3 is CSAEAGPNTGELFF. The CDR3 DNA sequence: TGCAGCGCAGAAGCGGGGCCGAACACCGGGGAGCTGTTTTTT. The J gene is TRBJ2-2, the V gene TRBV29-1, with 7 bases that match TRBD2. This CDR3 is 14 amino acids long. Trimming removed 7 bases from V and 0 bases from J; junction bases left unmatched: 5. Germline CDR1 and CDR2: SQVTM and ANQGSEA.

The chain is built from TRBV7-2 and TRBJ1-5; 10 bases line up with TRBD1. V shed 5 bases and J 11 bases; nucleotides not matched to a gene: 3. CDR1 and CDR2 from the germline V gene are SGHTA and FQGNSA. CDR3 length: 12 residues. In nucleotides, the CDR3 is TGTGCCAGCAGCCGACAGGGGGCTTCCCAGCATTTT. This codes for CASSRQGASQHF.

The V call is TRBV2, the J call TRBJ2-5; 7 positions match TRBD2. This CDR3 is built from 13 residues. The V gene's germline CDR1 is SNHLY and CDR2 FYNNEI. V shed 5 bases, J shed 5 bases, and the junction held 5 bases outside the gene matches. Here the CDR3 reads CASSSREGETQYF. The CDR3 DNA reads TGTGCCAGCAGTTCGAGGGAGGGGGAGACCCAGTACTTC.

V is TRBV29-1 and J is TRBJ2-2; D might be TRBD1 (6 bases). The germline V and J ends were trimmed by 7 bases and 0 bases, with 9 bases remaining between them. The length of the CDR3 is 13 residues. The germline CDR1 and CDR2 sequences are SQVTM and ANQGSEA. The CDR3 loop is CSATGSNTGELFF. CDR3 nucleotides: TGCAGCGCGACAGGATCGAACACCGGGGAGCTGTTTTTT.

The gene calls are TRBV10-3 and TRBJ2-3; 8 bases are shared with TRBD1. J was trimmed by 1 base and V by 0 bases; bases with no gene match: 6. Germline loops: CDR1 ENHRY, CDR2 SYGVKD. The CDR3 is made up of 17 amino acids. CDR3: CAISESLSGGGTDTQYF. Written as DNA, the CDR3 is TGTGCCATCAGTGAGTCGTTATCAGGGGGCGGCACAGATACGCAGTATTTT.

In this sample, this clone turned up a few times. The chain employs TRBV13 and TRBJ2-7; 7 bases map to TRBD2. J gave up 6 bases and V 4 bases, and 9 bases lay outside the gene matches. This CDR3 has 14 residues. The germline CDR1 and CDR2 sequences are PRHDT and FYEKMQ (reference sequence). CDR3 amino acids: CASSSSLPGGEQYF. CDR3 DNA: TGTGCCAGCAGCTCCTCCCTCCCGGGGGGCGAGCAGTACTTC.

The chain combines TRBV5-6 with TRBJ2-1, with TRBD2 matching 10 bases. V was pared by 2 bases and J by 10 bases, with 9 bases of the junction left unmatched. Per the germline V gene, CDR1 is SGHDT and CDR2 is YYEEEE. The CDR3 is 15 residues long. The CDR3 loop is CASSFASGGAREQFF. For the CDR3, the DNA is TGTGCCAGCAGCTTTGCAAGCGGGGGGGCTCGAGAGCAGTTCTTC.

The chain carries TRBV7-8 and TRBJ1-2, with a weak D call TRBD1 (6 bases). The length of the CDR3 is 17 residues. CDR1 and CDR2 from the germline V gene are SGHVS and FQNEAQ. V was cut by 5 bases and J by 6 bases, with 25 bases left in between. The CDR3 here is CASSASPPDRTWDGYTF. The CDR3 DNA is TGTGCCAGCAGCGCCTCCCCCCCCGACAGGACTTGGGATGGCTACACCTTC.

The V call is TRBV4-1, the J call TRBJ2-6; no definite D call. The CDR3 is 18 residues long. V was trimmed by 3 bases and J by 0 bases, leaving 15 bases between them. The germline CDR1 and CDR2 sequences are MGHRA and YSYEKL. The CDR3 coding sequence is TGCGCCAGCAGCCAGGAAGGGTTTGTCGGCTCTGGGGCCAACGTCCTGACTTTC. This translates into CASSQEGFVGSGANVLTF.

This clone was seen only a few times. The CDR3 sequence is CASSLGGTALRGTEAFF. CDR3 coding DNA: TGTGCCAGCAGCTTAGGGGGGACGGCCTTGAGGGGAACTGAAGCTTTCTTT. This rearrangement joins TRBV7-9 to TRBJ1-1, with D possibly matching TRBD1 (5 bases). Per germline, CDR1 SEHNR and CDR2 FQNEAQ (reference sequence). The CDR3 extends over 17 amino acids. V gave up 1 base and J gave up 5 bases, with 20 bases separating them.

The rearrangement joins TRBV2 to TRBJ2-1; TRBD2 aligns across 12 bases. Trimming cost V 5 bases and J 0 bases; bases outside gene matches: 2. Per the germline V gene, CDR1 is SNHLY and CDR2 is FYNNEI. The CDR3 loop spans 16 amino acids. The CDR3 sequence is CASSWTSGVSYNEQFF. The CDR3 coding sequence is TGTGCCAGCAGTTGGACTAGCGGGGTCTCCTACAATGAGCAGTTCTTC. The complete variable domain, with remaining parts taken from reference TRBV2 and TRBJ2-1, reads EPEVTQTPSHQVTQMGQEVILRCVPISNHLYFYWYRQILGQKVEFLVSFYNNEISEKSEIFDDQFSVERPDGSNFTLKIRSTKLEDSAMYFCASSWTSGVSYNEQFFGPGTRLTVL.

This clone was observed a handful of times. This sequence joins TRBV10-3 and TRBJ1-1, with TRBD1 matching over 7 bases. With V trimmed by 8 bases and J by 0 bases, 9 bases remained unmatched. The CDR3 totals 15 residues. The germline V gene has CDR1 ENHRY and CDR2 SYGVKD. The CDR3 region is CAIQGGGYLNTEAFF. The DNA of the CDR3 is TGTGCCATCCAAGGGGGCGGATACCTGAACACTGAAGCTTTCTTT.

The rearrangement joins TRBV5-1 to TRBJ2-1; no clear D. CDR3 length equals 13 residues. V was shortened by 8 bases and J by 0 bases, with 9 bases between the two germline ends. Germline values: CDR1 SGHRS, CDR2 YFSETQ. DNA of the CDR3: TGCGCCAGTTACAGAGACTCCTACAATGAGCAGTTCTTC. It translates to CASYRDSYNEQFF.

The chain uses TRBV4-1 and TRBJ1-1, with D maybe TRBD1 (6 bases). From germline, CDR1 is MGHRA and CDR2 YSYEKL. The CDR3 sequence is 13 residues long. V lost 4 bases to trimming and J lost 3 bases, with 9 bases between them. CDR3 residues: CASSRAGDTEAFF. The CDR3 nucleotides are TGCGCCAGCAGCCGAGCAGGGGACACTGAAGCTTTCTTT.

About this clone: One end of the junction varies from germline; a read error may be responsible. This chain joins TRBV5-6 and TRBJ2-7; no definite D call. Germline V CDR1 and CDR2: SGHDT, YYEEEE. The CDR3 loop spans 14 amino acids. In DNA, the CDR3 is TGCGCCAGCAGCCAAGGTACAGACCCCTACGAGCAGTACTTC. Residues: CASSQGTDPYEQYF.

This clone was seen only a few times. The rearrangement links TRBV19 to TRBJ2-4, with TRBD2 identical over 7 bases. The CDR3 contains 15 residues. The germline CDR1 and CDR2 sequences are LNHDA and SQIVND (reference sequence). With 5 bases clipped from V and 6 bases from J, the junction kept 10 bases outside the gene matches. CDR3 residues: CASSPQGGGSNIQYF. Written as DNA, the CDR3 is TGTGCCAGTAGTCCCCAAGGCGGGGGATCAAACATTCAGTACTTC.

The chain uses TRBV7-9 and TRBJ2-5; D unclear. V was clipped by 3 bases and J by 3 bases, with 11 bases between them. The length of the CDR3 is 14 residues. Germline V gene sequence: CDR1 SEHNR, CDR2 FQNEAQ (reference sequence). Here the CDR3 DNA reads TGTGCCAGCAGCTTCCCTCGTGGAAAAGAGACCCAGTACTTC. Translation gives CASSFPRGKETQYF.

The chain combines TRBV29-1 with TRBJ2-7, with D possibly TRBD1 on 6 matching bases. The CDR3 spans 14 residues. The germline CDR1 and CDR2 sequences are SQVTM and ANQGSEA. The germline V and J ends were trimmed by 3 bases and 2 bases, with 14 bases remaining between them. For the CDR3, the DNA is TGCAGCGTTGATAATGTGGACAGACCCTACGAGCAGTACTTC. It is translated as CSVDNVDRPYEQYF.

V gene TRBV5-6 combines with J gene TRBJ2-7; 7 nucleotides line up with TRBD1. The junction had 9 bases not matched to a gene; V was cut back by 3 bases and J by 6 bases. Germline assignment: CDR1 SGHDT and CDR2 YYEEEE. This CDR3 has 14 residues. CDR3 DNA sequence: TGTGCCAGCAGCTCCACAGGGGAACGGGGCGAGCAGTACTTC. Its translation: CASSSTGERGEQYF.